Below, 15 T cell receptor beta chains from the same sample are listed, as sequenced in a study of cytomegalovirus exposure and HLA in healthy donors. Primers for the PCR totalled 60 Vbeta and 13 Jbeta. The protocol was immunoSEQ multiplex PCR, while the TCRdb copy is restricted to in-frame clones and leaves out a portion. Of 150,000 or so clones in the sample, roughly 74% were seen once. The sequenced sample was PBMCs. The receptors derive from a man aged 18-30 years in good health and CMV-seronegative.

This clone has only one observation. This chain uses TRBV19 with TRBJ2-6, with TRBD1 as a possible D gene (5 bases). In germline, CDR1 is LNHDA, CDR2 SQIVND (reference sequence). The V gene lost 5 bases and the J gene lost 0 bases, with 8 bases spanning the gap. This CDR3 has 15 amino acids. DNA of the CDR3: TGTGCCAGTAGTTTCGACAGCTCTGGGGCCAACGTCCTGACTTTC. The encoded protein is CASSFDSSGANVLTF.

This clone occurred once. The rearrangement joins TRBV18 to TRBJ2-7; TRBD2 aligns across 11 bases. V lost 6 bases, J lost 4 bases, and 11 bases stayed unmatched. This CDR3 is built from 16 residues. In germline, CDR1 is KGHSH, CDR2 LQKENI. The CDR3 DNA is TGTGCCAGCTCCCCTCGGCTAGCGGGGGGTAGTTACGAGCAGTACTTC. Translating it yields CASSPRLAGGSYEQYF.

J is TRBJ2-2 and V is TRBV2, with TRBD2 identical over 9 bases. This CDR3 is built from 16 residues. Per the germline V gene, CDR1 is SNHLY and CDR2 is FYNNEI. V gave up 7 bases and J gave up 10 bases; unmatched junction bases: 16. CDR3 region: CASKSSGGPGTPELFF. DNA of the CDR3: TGTGCCAGCAAGAGTAGCGGGGGCCCTGGGACCCCGGAGCTGTTTTTT.

Points on this clone: The same CDR3 also results from other DNA sequences found in this sample. The CDR3 sequence: CASLGLSLGDYEQYF. The CDR3 region has the DNA TGTGCCAGCCTCGGACTTTCCCTGGGAGACTACGAGCAGTACTTC. The rearrangement joins TRBV27 to TRBJ2-7, with D perhaps TRBD2 (5 bases). The CDR3 is 15 residues long. V lost 8 bases and J 3 bases, leaving 20 bases between the germline ends. Germline loops: CDR1 MNHEY, CDR2 SMNVEV (reference sequence).

The chain joins TRBV11-2 to TRBJ1-2; possible D gene TRBD1, 5 bases. Germline V gene lookup returns CDR1 SGHAT and CDR2 FQNNGV. The CDR3 runs 16 residues. Trimming removed 0 bases from V and 6 bases from J, with 17 bases in between. CDR3 in DNA: TGTGCCAGCAGCTTAGATCGACGGGCCGGAGGGGATGGCTACACCTTC. Encoded protein: CASSLDRRAGGDGYTF.

This clone has just a few counts. This chain joins TRBV5-4 and TRBJ1-1; D not resolved. The CDR3 has 17 residues. The ends were cut back, 3 bases at V and 1 base at J, with 19 bases in the middle. The germline CDR1 and CDR2 sequences are SGHNT and YYREEE (reference sequence). The CDR3 sequence is CASSSPASMVRNTEAFF. In nucleotides, the CDR3 is TGTGCCAGCAGCTCCCCCGCTTCGATGGTTAGGAACACTGAAGCTTTCTTT. Together with reference TRBV5-4 and TRBJ1-1, the CDR3 gives the full variable domain: ETGVTQSPTHLIKTRGQQVTLRCSSQSGHNTVSWYQQALGQGPQFIFQYYREEENGRGNFPPRFSGLQFPNYSSELNVNALELDDSALYLCASSSPASMVRNTEAFFGQGTRLTVV.

This rearrangement joins TRBV6-1 to TRBJ1-5, with D perhaps matching TRBD1 (6 bases). The CDR3 runs 16 residues. Germline values: CDR1 MNHNS, CDR2 SASEGT. V lost 3 bases and J 0 bases, leaving 12 bases between the germline ends. CDR3 nucleotide sequence: TGTGCCAGCAGTGAGTGGACAGACTATAGCAATCAGCCCCAGCATTTT. Residues: CASSEWTDYSNQPQHF.

V usage is TRBV6-5 and J usage is TRBJ1-2, with D unresolved. The CDR3 sequence is 14 residues long. V lost 6 bases and J lost 0, with 11 bases in between. CDR1 and CDR2 from the germline V gene are MNHEY and SVGAGI. CDR3 DNA: TGTGCCAGCAGCCTGTCCTTAGCTAACTATGGCTACACCTTC. As protein: CASSLSLANYGYTF.

The V and J genes are TRBV6-5 and TRBJ1-6, with D unclear. CDR1 is MNHEY, CDR2 SVGAGI, per germline. The CDR3 is 14 residues long. Trimming stripped 2 bases from V and 6 bases from J, with 8 bases between. The CDR3 bases are TGTGCCAGCAGTTACGAGGAGGCTAATTCACCCCTCCACTTT. The encoded protein is CASSYEEANSPLHF.

The chain employs TRBV7-9 and TRBJ1-5, with D possibly being TRBD1 (5 bases). The V end was cut by 1 base, the J end by 4 bases, with 8 bases between. CDR3 length equals 14 residues. CDR1 SEHNR and CDR2 FQNEAQ come from the germline V gene (reference sequence). CDR3 residues: CASSLGQPNQPQHF. CDR3 DNA sequence: TGTGCCAGCAGCTTAGGACAGCCAAATCAGCCCCAGCATTTT.

The chain is built from TRBV7-2 and TRBJ1-1; possible D gene TRBD1, 6 bases. V gave up 0 bases and J gave up 7 bases, with 12 bases separating them. The length of the CDR3 is 14 residues. From germline, CDR1 is SGHTA and CDR2 FQGNSA. The CDR3 is CASSLAVDRREAFF. CDR3 in DNA: TGTGCCAGCAGCTTAGCGGTAGACAGGCGTGAAGCTTTCTTT.

The chain carries TRBV15 and TRBJ1-5, with 9 bases that match TRBD1. CDR1 LNHNV and CDR2 YYDKDF come from the germline V gene (reference sequence). V was clipped by 0 bases and J by 3 bases; unmatched bases: 6. The CDR3 has 17 amino acids. The CDR3 reads CATSRDSTGGFNQPQHF. The CDR3 nucleotides are TGTGCCACCAGCAGAGATTCGACAGGGGGTTTCAATCAGCCCCAGCATTTT.

V is TRBV11-2 and J is TRBJ2-3, with TRBD2 matching over 9 bases. Germline V lookup: CDR1 SGHAT, CDR2 FQNNGV. There are 16 residues in the CDR3. The junction had 5 bases not matched to a gene; V was cut back by 4 bases and J by 0 bases. CDR3 amino acids: CASSSLSGGSTDTQYF. In DNA, the CDR3 is TGTGCCAGCAGCTCCTTAAGCGGGGGGAGCACAGATACGCAGTATTTT.

V usage is TRBV11-2 and J usage is TRBJ1-2; D not certain. The CDR3 has 15 amino acids. The V end lost 2 bases, the J end lost 4 bases, and 14 bases lay between the germline ends. Germline V lookup: CDR1 SGHAT, CDR2 FQNNGV. CDR3 sequence reads: CASSLMRGGLYGYTF. CDR3 nucleotides: TGTGCCAGCAGCTTAATGAGAGGCGGGCTCTATGGCTACACCTTC.

The chain combines TRBV5-1 with TRBJ1-1; possibly TRBD1 for D (5 bases). The CDR3 has 11 amino acids. Germline CDR1 and CDR2: SGHRS and YFSETQ. Trimming cost V 4 bases and J 10 bases, with 11 bases left between them. The CDR3 DNA reads TGCGCCAGCAGCGCCCAGGGAGGAGCTTTCTTT. Encoded protein: CASSAQGGAFF.